Described below is a single T cell receptor beta chain sequence and its context. The data stem from a study of blood T cell repertoires in COVID-19. Study information: Researchers got acute and convalescent COVID-19 samples from the United States, Italy and Spain. In each case, the material was cDNA or gDNA derived from T cells, B-cell-depleted T cells, or PBMCs.

This CDR3 region has 13 residues. Trimming took off 6 bases at V and 0 bases at J, with 9 bases between the two ends. Germline CDR1 is LNHDA and CDR2 is SQIVND (reference sequence). As processed by the authors: Amplification with reference gene primers provided the estimates of nucleated cell counts. This table comes from immunoSEQ multiplex PCR, and its TCRdb copy is limited to in-frame clones, with some not included. D and trimming come from the DNA, and the V and J calls and clone size come from that table. The data contain roughly 250,000 clones, approximately 86% of them singletons. The gene calls are TRBV19 and TRBJ2-7; TRBD1 might be the D (5 bases). Sequenced material: peripheral blood. The clonotype originates from a human donor in a cohort sampled during active COVID-19. The CDR3 DNA sequence: TGTGCCAGTAGCAACAGGTTCTCCTACGAGCAGTACTTC. Its protein is CASSNRFSYEQYF.